Each of the 19 T cell receptor beta chains below was sequenced from the same sample in a study of Tregs in tolerant kidney transplant recipients. TCRdb's copy holds only in-frame clones and misses some; the assay was immunoSEQ multiplex PCR. The data contain about 110,000 clones, 85% to 90% of them singletons. This specimen was CD4+ T cells from blood, taken before the transplant. These TCRs come from a human donor who received a combined kidney and bone marrow transplant.

The chain recombines TRBV28 with TRBJ2-7; 7 positions match TRBD1. The V gene's germline CDR1 is MDHEN and CDR2 SYDVKM. This CDR3 is built from 15 residues. Unmatched junction bases numbered 12, after V lost 3 bases and J lost 7 bases. The CDR3 protein is CASSLRTGAPYEQYF. The CDR3 DNA is TGTGCCAGCAGTTTGAGGACAGGAGCTCCTTATGAGCAGTACTTC.

The rearrangement links TRBV19 to TRBJ2-5, with a possible D match to TRBD2 (5 bases). Per germline, CDR1 LNHDA and CDR2 SQIVND (reference sequence). The CDR3 sequence is 13 residues long. V was clipped by 0 bases and J by 7 bases, with 9 bases between them. This CDR3 is CASSIEDRGTQYF. DNA for the CDR3: TGTGCCAGTAGTATAGAAGATCGGGGGACCCAGTACTTC. Looking up the rest from reference TRBV19 and TRBJ2-5 gives the full variable domain: DGGITQSPKYLFRKEGQNVTLSCEQNLNHDAMYWYRQDPGQGLRLIYYSQIVNDFQKGDIAEGYSVSREKKESFPLTVTSAQKNPTAFYLCASSIEDRGTQYFGPGTRLLVL.

The V and J genes are TRBV28 and TRBJ1-3; the D gene is possibly TRBD1 (5 bases). There are 17 residues in the CDR3. The V gene lost 10 bases and the J gene lost 0 bases, with 22 bases spanning the gap. Germline V lookup: CDR1 MDHEN, CDR2 SYDVKM. DNA of the CDR3: TGTGCCAACGATCGCCCCCAGGGAGGGAACTCTGGAAACACCATATATTTT. Translation: CANDRPQGGNSGNTIYF.

The rearrangement joins TRBV15 to TRBJ1-2; a weak D match, TRBD1 (5 bases). The length of the CDR3 is 15 residues. The ends were cut back, 1 base at V and 4 bases at J, with 13 bases in the middle. Germline V gives CDR1 LNHNV, CDR2 YYDKDF (reference sequence). In DNA form, the CDR3 reads TGTGCCACCAGCAGAGCCACAGGAAAACTCTATGGCTACACCTTC. Translating it yields CATSRATGKLYGYTF.

This sequence joins TRBV7-6 and TRBJ2-1; 11 bases are shared with TRBD2. CDR1 and CDR2 from the germline V gene are SGHVS and FNYEAQ. Unmatched junction bases numbered 6, after V lost 5 bases and J lost 3 bases. The CDR3 consists of 16 residues. The CDR3 reads CASSLLLAGGYNEQFF. In DNA form, the CDR3 reads TGTGCCAGCAGCCTACTTCTAGCGGGAGGCTACAATGAGCAGTTCTTC.

V is TRBV7-8 and J is TRBJ2-7, with D possibly being TRBD2 (5 bases). CDR3 size: 14 residues. The germline V and J ends were trimmed by 2 bases and 11 bases, with 19 bases remaining between them. Germline CDR1 is SGHVS and CDR2 is FQNEAQ. CDR3 in DNA: TGTGCCAGCAGCTTATACGGCGGGCTACGAGCAGAGTACTTC. It yields the protein CASSLYGGLRAEYF.

The V and J genes are TRBV5-8 and TRBJ2-7; 9 bases line up with TRBD1. The CDR3 runs 12 residues. Germline CDR1 and CDR2: SGHTS and YDEGEE. V lost 3 bases, J lost 7 bases, and 2 bases stayed unmatched. The DNA of the CDR3 is TGTGCCAGCAGCTGGGACAGGGTAGAGCAGTACTTC. This encodes CASSWDRVEQYF.

The genes are TRBV30 and TRBJ1-3; 8 bases are shared with TRBD1. Per germline, CDR1 GTSNPN and CDR2 SVGIG (reference sequence). Trimming cost V 0 bases and J 1 base; bases outside gene matches: 8. The CDR3 runs to 17 residues. The chain's CDR3 is CAWSVPGRGLSGNTIYF. The CDR3 DNA sequence: TGTGCCTGGAGTGTACCGGGCAGGGGGCTATCTGGAAACACCATATATTTT.

CDR3: CASSEKGKNTEAFF. In DNA form, the CDR3 reads TGTGCCAGCAGTGAAAAGGGGAAGAACACTGAAGCTTTCTTT. The genes are TRBV6-1 and TRBJ1-1, with D possibly being TRBD1 (5 bases). V was cut by 2 bases and J by 1 base, with 8 bases left in between. The CDR3 extends over 14 amino acids. Germline V gives CDR1 MNHNS, CDR2 SASEGT.

The chain couples TRBV4-2 to TRBJ2-1; tentative D call: TRBD2 (6 bases). Germline-derived CDR1 and CDR2 are LGHNA and YNFKEQ. Deletions cut 1 base from V and 8 bases from J, with 18 bases between. The CDR3 covers 16 residues. The CDR3 sequence is CASSQGETGTWDEQFF. In DNA form, the CDR3 reads TGTGCCAGCAGCCAAGGGGAGACCGGGACTTGGGATGAGCAGTTCTTC.

This clone was picked up one time. V and J are TRBV7-9 and TRBJ1-5; weak D call: TRBD1 (6 bases). This CDR3 spans 13 amino acids. V gave up 2 bases and J gave up 5 bases, with 7 bases separating them. In germline, CDR1 is SEHNR, CDR2 FQNEAQ (reference sequence). The CDR3, as DNA: TGTGCCAGCAGCTTATCAGGGGATCAGCCCCAGCATTTT. Protein: CASSLSGDQPQHF. Full variable domain (remainder filled in from reference TRBV7-9 and TRBJ1-5): DTGVSQNPRHKITKRGQNVTFRCDPISEHNRLYWYRQTLGQGPEFLTYFQNEAQLEKSRLLSDRFSAERPKGSFSTLEIQRTEQGDSAMYLCASSLSGDQPQHFGDGTRLSIL.

V and J are TRBV18 and TRBJ2-5; weak D call: TRBD1 (6 bases). Trimming took off 3 bases at V and 4 bases at J, with 12 bases between the two ends. CDR1 and CDR2 from the germline V gene are KGHSH and LQKENI. The length of the CDR3 is 14 residues. The CDR3 is CASSPGAWGETQYF. In DNA form, the CDR3 reads TGTGCCAGCTCACCGGGGGCCTGGGGAGAGACCCAGTACTTC.

The DNA for the CDR3 is TGTGCCAGCAGCTTACGAGGCGGGAACACTGAAGCTTTCTTT. As protein: CASSLRGGNTEAFF. This rearrangement joins TRBV6-5 to TRBJ1-1; D not certain. CDR1 and CDR2 (germline): MNHEY, SVGAGI. V lost 6 bases, J lost 1 base, and 12 bases lay in between. CDR3 length: 14 amino acids.

The chain has TRBV7-9 and TRBJ2-7; D call uncertain. CDR1 and CDR2 from the germline V gene are SEHNR and FQNEAQ (reference sequence). The germline V and J ends were trimmed by 4 bases and 5 bases, with 9 bases remaining between them. The CDR3 runs to 12 residues. DNA of the CDR3: TGTGCCAGCAGCTACACGAACCACGAGCAGTACTTC. This gives the protein CASSYTNHEQYF.

The J gene is TRBJ2-5, the V gene TRBV27; 8 bases agree with TRBD2. This CDR3 is 16 amino acids long. V trimming: 4 bases; J trimming: 1 base; junction bases outside the gene matches: 8. CDR1 and CDR2 from the germline V gene are MNHEY and SMNVEV (reference sequence). Written as DNA, the CDR3 is TGTGCCAGCAGTTCAGCGGGGGCCGTGTCCCAAGAGACCCAGTACTTC. Its translation: CASSSAGAVSQETQYF.

The rearrangement joins TRBV28 to TRBJ1-4; 8 bases are a match to TRBD1. With V trimmed by 2 bases and J by 12 bases, 2 bases remained unmatched. Germline V gives CDR1 MDHEN, CDR2 SYDVKM. The CDR3 spans 12 residues. The CDR3 protein is CASSLPTGELFF. The CDR3 DNA sequence: TGTGCCAGCAGTTTACCGACAGGGGAACTGTTTTTT. The full variable domain, rest sourced from reference TRBV28 and TRBJ1-4, is DVKVTQSSRYLVKRTGEKVFLECVQDMDHENMFWYRQDPGLGLRLIYFSYDVKMKEKGDIPEGYSVSREKKERFSLILESASTNQTSMYLCASSLPTGELFFGSGTQLSVL.

This chain joins TRBV19 and TRBJ1-5; TRBD1 matches at 7 bases. This CDR3 has 15 amino acids. V gave up 9 bases and J gave up 0 bases; unmatched junction bases: 8. CDR1 is LNHDA, CDR2 SQIVND, per germline (reference sequence). CDR3 nucleotide sequence: TGTGCCAGCAAAGGGACAGCTTATAGCAATCAGCCCCAGCATTTT. Its translation is CASKGTAYSNQPQHF.

The chain links TRBV7-8 to TRBJ2-7; D perhaps matches TRBD2 (5 bases). CDR3 length: 13 residues. Looked up from germline, CDR1 is SGHVS and CDR2 is FQNEAQ. With 6 bases removed from V and 0 bases from J, the gap between germline ends came to 9 bases. Written as DNA, the CDR3 is TGTGCCAGCAGTTGGGAGAGCTCCTACGAGCAGTACTTC. Translating it yields CASSWESSYEQYF.

The chain joins TRBV7-9 to TRBJ2-7; the match to TRBD2 covers 9 bases. Germline V gene data show CDR1 as SEHNR and CDR2 as FQNEAQ (reference sequence). There are 17 residues in the CDR3. Unmatched junction bases numbered 11, after V lost 1 base and J lost 4 bases. In DNA form, the CDR3 reads TGTGCCAGCAGCTTAGTTGGCCTAGCGGGATTCGGTTACGAGCAGTACTTC. Translating it yields CASSLVGLAGFGYEQYF. Looking up the rest from reference TRBV7-9 and TRBJ2-7 gives the full variable domain: DTGVSQNPRHKITKRGQNVTFRCDPISEHNRLYWYRQTLGQGPEFLTYFQNEAQLEKSRLLSDRFSAERPKGSFSTLEIQRTEQGDSAMYLCASSLVGLAGFGYEQYFGPGTRLTVT.